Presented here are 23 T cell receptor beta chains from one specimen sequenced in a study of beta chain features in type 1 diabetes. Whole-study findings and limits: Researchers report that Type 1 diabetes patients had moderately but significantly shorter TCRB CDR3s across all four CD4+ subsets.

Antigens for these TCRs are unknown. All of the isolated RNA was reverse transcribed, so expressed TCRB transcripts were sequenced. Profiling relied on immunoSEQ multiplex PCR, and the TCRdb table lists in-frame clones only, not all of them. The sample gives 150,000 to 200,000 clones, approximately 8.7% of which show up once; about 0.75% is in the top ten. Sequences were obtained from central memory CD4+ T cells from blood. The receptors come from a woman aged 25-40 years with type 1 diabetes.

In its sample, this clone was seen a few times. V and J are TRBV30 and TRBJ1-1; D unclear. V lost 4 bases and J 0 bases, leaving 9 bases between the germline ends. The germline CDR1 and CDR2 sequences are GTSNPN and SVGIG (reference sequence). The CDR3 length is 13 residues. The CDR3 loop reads CAWMGVVNTEAFF. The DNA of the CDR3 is TGTGCCTGGATGGGAGTAGTGAACACTGAAGCTTTCTTT.

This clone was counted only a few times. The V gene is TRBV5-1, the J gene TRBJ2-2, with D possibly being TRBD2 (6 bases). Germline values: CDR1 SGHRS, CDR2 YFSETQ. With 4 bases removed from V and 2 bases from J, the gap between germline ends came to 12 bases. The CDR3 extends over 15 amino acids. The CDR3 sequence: CASSGNGLNTGELFF. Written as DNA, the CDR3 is TGCGCCAGCAGCGGAAACGGACTAAACACCGGGGAGCTGTTTTTT.

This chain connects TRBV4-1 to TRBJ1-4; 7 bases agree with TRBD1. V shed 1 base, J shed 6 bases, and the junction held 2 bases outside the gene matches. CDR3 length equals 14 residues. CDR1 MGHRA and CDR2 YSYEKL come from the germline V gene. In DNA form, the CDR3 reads TGCGCCAGCAGCCAAGTAGGGACAGATGAAAAACTGTTTTTT. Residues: CASSQVGTDEKLFF.

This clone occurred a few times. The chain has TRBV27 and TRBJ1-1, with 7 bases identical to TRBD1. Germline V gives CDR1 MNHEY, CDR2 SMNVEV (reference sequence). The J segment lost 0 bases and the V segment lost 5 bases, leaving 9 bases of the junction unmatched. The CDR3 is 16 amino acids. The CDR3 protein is CASSLQGLGLNTEAFF. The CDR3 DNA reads TGTGCCAGCAGTCTACAGGGGTTGGGTTTGAACACTGAAGCTTTCTTT.

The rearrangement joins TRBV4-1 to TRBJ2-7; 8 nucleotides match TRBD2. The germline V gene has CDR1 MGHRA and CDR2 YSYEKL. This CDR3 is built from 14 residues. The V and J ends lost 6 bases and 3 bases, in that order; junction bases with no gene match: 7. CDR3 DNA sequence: TGCGCCAGCAGTTCAACGGGAGGGATCTACGAGCAGTACTTC. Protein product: CASSSTGGIYEQYF.

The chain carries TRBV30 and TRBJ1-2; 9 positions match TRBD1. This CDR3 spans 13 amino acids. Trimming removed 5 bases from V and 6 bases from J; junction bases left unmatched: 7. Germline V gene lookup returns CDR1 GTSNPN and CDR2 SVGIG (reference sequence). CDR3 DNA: TGTGCCTGGGAAACAGGGGGCGCCCATGGCTACACCTTC. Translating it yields CAWETGGAHGYTF.

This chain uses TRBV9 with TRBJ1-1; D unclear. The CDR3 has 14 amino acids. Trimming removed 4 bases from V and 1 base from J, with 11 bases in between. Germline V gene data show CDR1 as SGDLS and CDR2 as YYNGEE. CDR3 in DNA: TGTGCCAGCAGCCCAAGGACTCAGAACACTGAAGCTTTCTTT. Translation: CASSPRTQNTEAFF. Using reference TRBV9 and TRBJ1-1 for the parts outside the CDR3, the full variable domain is DSGVTQTPKHLITATGQRVTLRCSPRSGDLSVYWYQQSLDQGLQFLIQYYNGEERAKGNILERFSAQQFPDLHSELNLSSLELGDSALYFCASSPRTQNTEAFFGQGTRLTVV.

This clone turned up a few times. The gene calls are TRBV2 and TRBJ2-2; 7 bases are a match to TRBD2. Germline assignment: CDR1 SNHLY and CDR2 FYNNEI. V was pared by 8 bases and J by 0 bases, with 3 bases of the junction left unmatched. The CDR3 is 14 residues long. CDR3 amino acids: CASGAGPNTGELFF. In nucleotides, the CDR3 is TGTGCCAGCGGAGCGGGACCGAACACCGGGGAGCTGTTTTTT.

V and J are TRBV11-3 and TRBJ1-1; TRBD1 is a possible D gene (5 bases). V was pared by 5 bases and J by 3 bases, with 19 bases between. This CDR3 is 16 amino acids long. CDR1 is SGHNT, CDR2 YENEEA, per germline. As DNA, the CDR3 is TGTGCCAGCAGCCTCGATGGACAATTTCTCTACACTGAAGCTTTCTTT. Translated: CASSLDGQFLYTEAFF. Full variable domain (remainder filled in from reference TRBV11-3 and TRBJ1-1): EAGVVQSPRYKIIEKKQPVAFWCNPISGHNTLYWYLQNLGQGPELLIRYENEEAVDDSQLPKDRFSAERLKGVDSTLKIQPAELGDSAVYLCASSLDGQFLYTEAFFGQGTRLTVV.

For the CDR3, the DNA is TGTGCCGCAAATAACTCACCCGGGGGTGGGGAGCTGTTTTTT. Translation gives CAANNSPGGGELFF. The J gene is TRBJ2-2, the V gene TRBV19, with D perhaps TRBD2 (6 bases). V was cut by 11 bases and J by 8 bases, with 21 bases left in between. Germline lookup yields CDR1 LNHDA and CDR2 SQIVND (reference sequence). This CDR3 comprises 14 residues.

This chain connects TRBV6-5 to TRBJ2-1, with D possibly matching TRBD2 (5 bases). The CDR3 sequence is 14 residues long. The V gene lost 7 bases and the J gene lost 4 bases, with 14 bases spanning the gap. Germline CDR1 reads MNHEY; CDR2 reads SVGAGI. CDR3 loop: CASTGQRSYNEQFF. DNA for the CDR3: TGTGCCAGCACCGGCCAGCGGTCTTACAATGAGCAGTTCTTC.

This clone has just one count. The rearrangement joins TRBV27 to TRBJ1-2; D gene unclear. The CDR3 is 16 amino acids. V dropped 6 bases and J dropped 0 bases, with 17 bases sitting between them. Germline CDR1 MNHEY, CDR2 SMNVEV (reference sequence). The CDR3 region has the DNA TGTGCCAGCAGATATCTAGGGAGCGCAGCTAACTATGGCTACACCTTC. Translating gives CASRYLGSAANYGYTF.

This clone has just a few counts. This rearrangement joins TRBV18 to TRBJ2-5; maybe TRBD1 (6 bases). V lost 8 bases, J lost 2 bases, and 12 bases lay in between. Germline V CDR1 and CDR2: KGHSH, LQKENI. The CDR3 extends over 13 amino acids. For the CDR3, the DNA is TGTGCCAGCACCCGGACAGAACAAGAGACCCAGTACTTC. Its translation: CASTRTEQETQYF.

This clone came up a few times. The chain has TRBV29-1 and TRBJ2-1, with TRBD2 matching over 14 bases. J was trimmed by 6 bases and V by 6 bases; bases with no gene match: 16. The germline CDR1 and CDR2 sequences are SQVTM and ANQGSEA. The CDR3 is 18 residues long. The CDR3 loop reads CSVTRGLAGGRGGNEQFF. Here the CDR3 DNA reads TGCAGCGTAACCCGCGGACTAGCGGGAGGAAGGGGTGGCAATGAGCAGTTCTTC.

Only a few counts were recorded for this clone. CDR3 sequence (DNA): TGTGCCAGCTCACCCCGTGAGACTGAAGCTTTCTTT. This sequence encodes CASSPRETEAFF. V gene TRBV18 combines with J gene TRBJ1-1; the D is unclear. Trimming took off 3 bases at V and 5 bases at J, with 7 bases between the two ends. Germline V gene data show CDR1 as KGHSH and CDR2 as LQKENI. CDR3 length: 12 residues. Full variable domain (rest looked up from reference TRBV18 and TRBJ1-1): NAGVMQNPRHLVRRRGQEARLRCSPMKGHSHVYWYRQLPEEGLKFMVYLQKENIIDESGMPKERFSAEFPKEGPSILRIQQVVRGDSAAYFCASSPRETEAFFGQGTRLTVV.

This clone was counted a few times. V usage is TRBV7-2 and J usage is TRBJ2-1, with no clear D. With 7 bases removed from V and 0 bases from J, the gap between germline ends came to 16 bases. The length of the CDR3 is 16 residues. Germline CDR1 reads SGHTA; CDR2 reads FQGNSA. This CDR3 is CASTPHIESSYNEQFF. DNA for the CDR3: TGTGCCAGCACCCCGCATATAGAGAGCTCCTACAATGAGCAGTTCTTC.

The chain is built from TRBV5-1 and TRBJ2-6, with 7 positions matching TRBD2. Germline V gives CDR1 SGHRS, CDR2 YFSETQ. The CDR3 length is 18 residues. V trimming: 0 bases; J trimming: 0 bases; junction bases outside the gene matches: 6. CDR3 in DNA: TGCGCCAGCAGCTTGGTTCCCGGGGGGAGCTCTGGGGCCAACGTCCTGACTTTC. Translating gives CASSLVPGGSSGANVLTF.

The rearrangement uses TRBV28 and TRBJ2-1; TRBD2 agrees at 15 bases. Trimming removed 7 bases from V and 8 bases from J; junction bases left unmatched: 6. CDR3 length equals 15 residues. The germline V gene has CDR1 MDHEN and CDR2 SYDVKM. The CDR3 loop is CASTSGLAGGDEQFF. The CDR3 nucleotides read TGTGCCAGCACTTCAGGACTAGCGGGAGGGGATGAGCAGTTCTTC.

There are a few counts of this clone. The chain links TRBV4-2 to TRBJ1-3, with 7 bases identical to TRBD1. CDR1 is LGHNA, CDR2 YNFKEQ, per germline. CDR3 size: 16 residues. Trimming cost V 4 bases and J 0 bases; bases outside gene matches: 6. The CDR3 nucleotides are TGTGCCAGCAGCCCGCGACAGGGCAGCTCTGGAAACACCATATATTTT. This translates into CASSPRQGSSGNTIYF.

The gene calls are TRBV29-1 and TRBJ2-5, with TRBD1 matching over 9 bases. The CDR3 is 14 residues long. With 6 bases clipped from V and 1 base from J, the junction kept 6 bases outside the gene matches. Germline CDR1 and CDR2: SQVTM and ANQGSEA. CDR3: CSVGTGNVQETQYF. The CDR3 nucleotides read TGCAGCGTGGGGACAGGGAACGTCCAAGAGACCCAGTACTTC.

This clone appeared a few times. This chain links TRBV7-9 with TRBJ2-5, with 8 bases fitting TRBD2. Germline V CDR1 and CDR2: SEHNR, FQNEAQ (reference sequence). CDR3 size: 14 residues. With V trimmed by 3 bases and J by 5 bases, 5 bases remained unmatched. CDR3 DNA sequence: TGTGCCAGCAGCTTCGGGGGGGACCTGGAGACCCAGTACTTC. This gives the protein CASSFGGDLETQYF.

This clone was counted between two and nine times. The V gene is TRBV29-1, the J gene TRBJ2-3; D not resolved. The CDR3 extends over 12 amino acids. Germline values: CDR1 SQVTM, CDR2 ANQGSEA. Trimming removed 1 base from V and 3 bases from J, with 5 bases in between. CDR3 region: CSVEARTDTQYF. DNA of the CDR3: TGCAGCGTTGAAGCGAGGACAGATACGCAGTATTTT.

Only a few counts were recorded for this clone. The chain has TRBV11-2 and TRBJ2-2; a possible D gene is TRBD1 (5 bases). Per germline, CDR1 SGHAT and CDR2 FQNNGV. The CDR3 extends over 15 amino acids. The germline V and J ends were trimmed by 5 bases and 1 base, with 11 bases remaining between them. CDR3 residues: CASSPRTLNTGELFF. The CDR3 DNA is TGTGCCAGCAGCCCTCGGACACTGAACACCGGGGAGCTGTTTTTT.